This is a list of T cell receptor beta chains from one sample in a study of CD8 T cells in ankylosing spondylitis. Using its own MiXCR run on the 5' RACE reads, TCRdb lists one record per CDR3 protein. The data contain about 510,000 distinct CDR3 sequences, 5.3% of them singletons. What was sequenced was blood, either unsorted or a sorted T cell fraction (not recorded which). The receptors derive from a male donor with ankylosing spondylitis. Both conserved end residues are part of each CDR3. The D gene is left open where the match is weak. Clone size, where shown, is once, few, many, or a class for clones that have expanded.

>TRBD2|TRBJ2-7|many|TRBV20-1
TGCAGTGCTAGAACCGCTAGCGGGCTAAGCGAGCAGTACTTC
CSARTASGLSEQYF
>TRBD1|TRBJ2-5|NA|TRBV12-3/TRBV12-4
TGTGCCAGCAGTGACAGGGGGCGGCAAGAGACCCAGTACTTC
CASSDRGRQETQYF
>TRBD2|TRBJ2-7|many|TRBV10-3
TGTGCCATCAGCCCGGGGGGGGTCGGGAGTTCTTCCGAGCAGTACTTC
CAISPGGVGSSSEQYF
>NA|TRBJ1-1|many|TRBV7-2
TGTGCCAGCAGCTTGGGAAGGGCCACTGAAGCTTTCTTT
CASSLGRATEAFF
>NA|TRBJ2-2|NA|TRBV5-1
TGCGCCAGCAGCTTTTACACCGGGGAGATGTTTTTT
CASSFYTGEMFF
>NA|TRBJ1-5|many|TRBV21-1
TGTGCCAGCCCAATGAGGACTCGGGGAGTTCTATGTCAGCCCCAGCATTTT
CASPMRTRGVLCQPQHF
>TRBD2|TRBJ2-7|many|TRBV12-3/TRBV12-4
TGTGCCAGCAGTCTTAGGACAGGGCTAGGACTAGCGGGCGCCAGGACCTACGAGCAGTACTTC
CASSLRTGLGLAGARTYEQYF
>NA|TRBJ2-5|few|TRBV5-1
TGCGCCAGCAGCCCATCGGTGGAGACCCAGTACTTC
CASSPSVETQYF
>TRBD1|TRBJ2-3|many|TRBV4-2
TGTGCCAGCAGCCAAGACGGGACAGGGAAAACGCAGTATTTT
CASSQDGTGKTQYF
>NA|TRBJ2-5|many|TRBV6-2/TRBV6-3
TGTGCCAGTCAACGACCTTCCATCCAAGAGACCCAGTACTTC
CASQRPSIQETQYF
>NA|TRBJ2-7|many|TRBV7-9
TGTGCCAGCAGCATACAGGGAGACCTTTACGAGCAGTACTTC
CASSIQGDLYEQYF
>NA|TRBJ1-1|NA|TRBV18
TGTGCCAGCTCACCACCGGGCTTCCAGGGGAGATACACTGAAGCTTTCTTT
CASSPPGFQGRYTEAFF
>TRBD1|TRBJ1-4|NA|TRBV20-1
TGCATTGGGGGCCCGGCACAGGGGTATGAAAAACTGTTTTTT
CIGGPAQGYEKLFF
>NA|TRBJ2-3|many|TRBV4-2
TGTGCCAGCAGCGATGGACTGGGCACAGATACGCAGTATTTT
CASSDGLGTDTQYF